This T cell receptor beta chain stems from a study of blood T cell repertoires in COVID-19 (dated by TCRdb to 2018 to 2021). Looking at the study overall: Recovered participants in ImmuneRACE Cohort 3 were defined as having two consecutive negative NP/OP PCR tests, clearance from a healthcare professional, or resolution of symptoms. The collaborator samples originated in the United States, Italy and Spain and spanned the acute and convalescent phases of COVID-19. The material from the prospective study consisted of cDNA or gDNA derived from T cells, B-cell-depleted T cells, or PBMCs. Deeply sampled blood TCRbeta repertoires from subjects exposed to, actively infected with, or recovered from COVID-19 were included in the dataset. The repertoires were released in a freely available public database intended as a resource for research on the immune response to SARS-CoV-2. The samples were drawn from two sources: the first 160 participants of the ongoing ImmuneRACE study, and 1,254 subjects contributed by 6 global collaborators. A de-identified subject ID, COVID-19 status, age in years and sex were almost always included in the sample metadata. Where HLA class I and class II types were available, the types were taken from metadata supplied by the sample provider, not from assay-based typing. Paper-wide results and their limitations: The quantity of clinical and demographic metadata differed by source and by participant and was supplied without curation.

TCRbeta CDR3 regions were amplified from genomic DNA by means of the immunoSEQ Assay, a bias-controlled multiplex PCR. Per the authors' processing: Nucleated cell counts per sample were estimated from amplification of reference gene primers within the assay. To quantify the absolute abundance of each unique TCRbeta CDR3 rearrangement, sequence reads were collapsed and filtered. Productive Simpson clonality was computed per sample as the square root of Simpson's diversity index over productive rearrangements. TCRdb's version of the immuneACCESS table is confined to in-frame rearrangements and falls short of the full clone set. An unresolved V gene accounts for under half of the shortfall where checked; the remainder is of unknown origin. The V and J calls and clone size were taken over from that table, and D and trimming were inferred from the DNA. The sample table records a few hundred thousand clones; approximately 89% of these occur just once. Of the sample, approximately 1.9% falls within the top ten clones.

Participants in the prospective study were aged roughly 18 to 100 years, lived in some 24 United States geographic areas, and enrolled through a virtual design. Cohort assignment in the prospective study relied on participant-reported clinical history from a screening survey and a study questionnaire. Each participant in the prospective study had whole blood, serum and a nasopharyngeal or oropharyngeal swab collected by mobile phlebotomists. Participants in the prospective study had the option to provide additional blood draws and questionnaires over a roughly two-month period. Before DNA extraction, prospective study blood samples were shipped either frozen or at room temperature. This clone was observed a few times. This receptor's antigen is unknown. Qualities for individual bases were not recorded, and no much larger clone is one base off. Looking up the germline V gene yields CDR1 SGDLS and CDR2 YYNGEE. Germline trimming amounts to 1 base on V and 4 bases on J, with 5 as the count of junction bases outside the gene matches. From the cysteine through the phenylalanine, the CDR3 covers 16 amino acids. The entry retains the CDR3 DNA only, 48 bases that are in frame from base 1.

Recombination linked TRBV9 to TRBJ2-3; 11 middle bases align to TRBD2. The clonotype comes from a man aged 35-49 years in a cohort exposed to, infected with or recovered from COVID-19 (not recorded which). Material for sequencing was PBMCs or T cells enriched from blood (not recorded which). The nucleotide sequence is TGTGCCAGCAGCGTACGACTAGCGGGAAGCTCAGATACGCAGTATTTT. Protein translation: CASSVRLAGSSDTQYF.